A selection of T cell receptor beta chains follows, all from one sample in a study of T cell responses to AZD1222 COVID-19 vaccine. Repertoires were generated with immunoSEQ multiplex PCR, while TCRdb's copy carries only in-frame clones and drops some. The profile covers 150,000 to 200,000 clones, with more than 80% appearing a single time and 3.6% taken by the ten largest. The sequencing here drew on peripheral blood, taken 28 days after the second dose of the MenACWY control vaccine. These TCRs come from an adult who received the MenACWY meningococcal vaccine as a control. CDR3s include the opening cysteine and the closing phenylalanine or tryptophan. The D gene is left open where the match is weak. A row's size may be missing; if present it is once, few, many or a size class.

>.|TRBJ2-5|.|TRBV3-1/TRBV3-2
CASSQVVGNVGQETQYF
TGTGCCAGCAGCCAGGTAGTCGGGAACGTGGGACAAGAGACCCAGTACTTC
>TRBD1|TRBJ2-1|.|TRBV25-1
CASSRTGDLNEQFF
TGTGCCAGCAGCAGGACAGGGGACCTAAATGAGCAGTTCTTC
>TRBD1|TRBJ1-5|.|TRBV19
CASSIRSGQGQPQHF
TGTGCCAGTAGTATTCGTTCGGGACAGGGACAGCCCCAGCATTTT
>.|TRBJ2-7|.|TRBV11-2
CASSLGTHTAYEQYF
TGTGCCAGCAGCTTAGGGACTCATACCGCCTACGAGCAGTACTTC
>.|TRBJ2-5|.|TRBV9
CASSVGTGWEETQYF
TGTGCCAGCAGCGTAGGTACAGGTTGGGAGGAGACCCAGTACTTC
>TRBD1|TRBJ2-2|.|TRBV5-1
CASSAGQGAGELFF
TGCGCCAGCAGCGCGGGACAGGGGGCCGGGGAGCTGTTTTTT
>.|TRBJ2-7|.|TRBV28
CASRTGLSSYEQYF
TGTGCCAGCAGAACAGGGTTGAGCTCCTACGAGCAGTACTTC
>.|TRBJ2-2|.|TRBV6-5
CASRVTGNTGELFF
TGTGCCAGCAGGGTCACAGGCAACACCGGGGAGCTGTTTTTT
>TRBD1|TRBJ1-3|.|TRBV7-9
CASSWGQPNSGNTIYF
TGTGCCAGCAGCTGGGGACAGCCGAACTCTGGAAACACCATATATTTT
>.|TRBJ2-1|.|TRBV11-3
CASSSRRTSYNEQFF
TGTGCCAGCAGCTCGAGAAGGACCTCCTACAATGAGCAGTTCTTC
>.|TRBJ2-7|.|TRBV28
CASIPSQGGHYQYF
TGTGCCAGCATTCCCTCCCAGGGGGGACATTATCAGTACTTC
>TRBD2|TRBJ2-1|once|TRBV24-1
CATSDPGTSGWNEQFF
TGTGCCACCAGTGATCCCGGGACTAGCGGATGGAATGAGCAGTTCTTC
>TRBD2|TRBJ2-5|.|TRBV29-1
CSVEGGGKKTQYF
TGCAGCGTTGAAGGCGGGGGGAAGAAGACCCAGTACTTC
>.|TRBJ2-1|.|TRBV9
CASSVDSHYNEQFF
TGTGCCAGCAGCGTAGACTCACACTACAATGAGCAGTTCTTC
>TRBD2|TRBJ2-5|.|TRBV7-2
CASSAGLVQETQYF
TGTGCCAGCAGCGCCGGACTAGTACAAGAGACCCAGTACTTC
>TRBD1|TRBJ2-1|.|TRBV18
CASSPFEGAVNEQFF
TGTGCCAGCTCACCCTTTGAGGGGGCGGTCAATGAGCAGTTCTTC
>.|TRBJ2-7|.|TRBV7-6
CASSLRDGGYEQYF
TGTGCCAGCAGCCTCCGGGACGGGGGCTACGAGCAGTACTTC
>.|TRBJ1-5|.|TRBV2
CASSAQRDWRSNQPQHF
TGTGCCAGCAGTGCTCAGCGCGACTGGCGGAGCAATCAGCCCCAGCATTTT
>TRBD1|TRBJ2-2|.|TRBV6-1
CASSDPDRGWDTGELFF
TGTGCCAGCAGTGACCCAGACAGGGGATGGGACACCGGGGAGCTGTTTTTT
>.|TRBJ1-3|.|TRBV19
CASSASLSGNTIYF
TGTGCCAGTAGTGCCAGTCTGTCTGGAAACACCATATATTTT
>TRBD1|TRBJ2-7|.|TRBV27
CASSSELTGVKPYEQYF
TGTGCCAGCAGTTCCGAATTAACAGGGGTCAAGCCCTACGAGCAGTACTTC
>.|TRBJ1-5|.|TRBV5-8
CASSFNRGYSNQPQHF
TGTGCCAGCAGCTTCAACCGCGGCTATAGCAATCAGCCCCAGCATTTT
>.|TRBJ1-2|.|TRBV28
CASSLNIDGIYGYTF
TGTGCCAGCAGCCTTAATATAGATGGGATCTATGGCTACACCTTC
>.|TRBJ1-6|.|TRBV5-5
CASSWVWQVTHSPLHF
TGTGCCAGCAGCTGGGTGTGGCAGGTCACCCATTCACCCCTCCACTTT
>.|TRBJ2-7|.|TRBV19
CASSIRGLSYEQYF
TGTGCCAGTAGTATCCGGGGGCTCTCCTACGAGCAGTACTTC
>.|TRBJ1-6|.|TRBV5-1
CASSLNSNSPLHF
TGCGCCAGCAGCTTGAACAGCAATTCACCCCTCCACTTT
>.|TRBJ2-7|.|TRBV7-2
CASSVLAAYEQYF
TGTGCCAGCAGCGTCTTAGCGGCCTACGAGCAGTACTTC
>.|TRBJ2-7|few|TRBV7-9
CASSLSSGGPYEQYF
TGTGCCAGCAGCTTATCCTCTGGCGGACCCTACGAGCAGTACTTC
>TRBD2|TRBJ2-7|.|TRBV28
CASSPPFSGHSYEQYF
TGTGCCAGCAGCCCCCCTTTTAGCGGGCACTCCTACGAGCAGTACTTC
>TRBD1|TRBJ2-7|.|TRBV19
CASGRDRDYEQYF
TGTGCCAGCGGCCGGGACAGGGACTACGAGCAGTACTTC
>.|TRBJ1-2|.|TRBV7-9
CASSPAGGYGYTF
TGTGCCAGCAGCCCGGCGGGGGGGTATGGCTACACCTTC
>.|TRBJ1-3|once|TRBV6-2/TRBV6-3
CASSPGRGNTIYF
TGTGCCAGCAGTCCCGGACGGGGAAACACCATATATTTT
>.|TRBJ2-3|.|TRBV6-5
CASSYSTVRNTDTQYF
TGTGCCAGCAGTTACTCGACGGTCAGGAACACAGATACGCAGTATTTT
>TRBD1|TRBJ1-5|.|TRBV24-1
CATGGTGGFQPQHF
TGTGCCACGGGCGGGACAGGGGGCTTTCAGCCCCAGCATTTT
>.|TRBJ1-2|.|TRBV6-5
CASRDTHGYTF
TGTGCCAGCAGGGACACCCATGGCTACACCTTC
>TRBD2|TRBJ2-1|.|TRBV11-2
CASSLLVLAGVNEQFF
TGTGCCAGCAGCTTATTAGTTCTGGCGGGAGTCAATGAGCAGTTCTTC
>.|TRBJ1-6|once|TRBV30
CAWSVVGVDRNSPLHF
TGTGCCTGGAGTGTAGTAGGGGTGGACAGAAATTCACCCCTCCACTTT
>TRBD1|TRBJ2-1|.|TRBV5-5
CASTPDRTRYNEQFF
TGTGCCAGCACCCCGGACAGGACTCGATACAATGAGCAGTTCTTC
>TRBD2|TRBJ2-3|.|TRBV30
CAWSGGLAGGLVTDTQYF
TGTGCCTGGAGTGGTGGACTAGCGGGAGGATTGGTCACAGATACGCAGTATTTT
>.|TRBJ1-5|.|TRBV2
CASKGGNQPQHF
TGTGCCAGCAAGGGGGGCAATCAGCCCCAGCATTTT
>.|TRBJ2-3|.|TRBV5-1
CASSAGSQSTDTQYF
TGCGCCAGCAGCGCCGGGAGTCAAAGCACAGATACGCAGTATTTT
>.|TRBJ1-1|.|TRBV3-1/TRBV3-2
CASSQVAGYTEAFF
TGTGCCAGCAGCCAAGTCGCGGGGTACACTGAAGCTTTCTTT
>.|TRBJ2-7|.|TRBV27
CASSSSGLPFEQYF
TGTGCCAGCAGTTCCTCAGGACTCCCTTTCGAGCAGTACTTC